This T cell receptor beta chain was recorded in a study of cytomegalovirus exposure and HLA in healthy donors. Findings and limits, study-wide: The authors enumerated roughly 160 TCR beta chains as linked to cytomegalovirus.

Worth noting for this clone: Its target is not known.

Germline CDR1 LNHDA, CDR2 SQIVND (reference sequence). V lost 7 bases and J lost 3; bases outside the gene matches: 6. This CDR3 comprises 14 residues. 60 Vbeta and 13 Jbeta primers were used in PCR. The data were produced by immunoSEQ multiplex PCR, yet TCRdb's version contains in-frame clones alone and is incomplete. The sample shows roughly 130,000 clones, about 70% of them seen only once. Material: PBMCs. The TCR originated in a woman aged 40 to 49 in good health and CMV-seropositive. The V and J genes are TRBV19 and TRBJ1-1; 9 positions match TRBD1. The CDR3 sequence: CASTRTGDDTEAFF. CDR3 in DNA: TGTGCCAGTACCAGGACAGGGGATGACACTGAAGCTTTCTTT.